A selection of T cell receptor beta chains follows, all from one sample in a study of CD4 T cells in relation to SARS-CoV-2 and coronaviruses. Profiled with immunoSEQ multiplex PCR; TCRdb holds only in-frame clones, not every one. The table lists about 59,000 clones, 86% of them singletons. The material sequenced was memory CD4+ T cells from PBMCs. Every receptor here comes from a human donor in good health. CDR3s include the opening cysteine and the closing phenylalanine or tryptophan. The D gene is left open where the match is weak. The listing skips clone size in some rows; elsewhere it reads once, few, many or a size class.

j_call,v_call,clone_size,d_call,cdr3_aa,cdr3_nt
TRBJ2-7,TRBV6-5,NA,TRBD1,CASSSGQGIYEQYF,TGTGCCAGCAGTTCAGGACAGGGCATTTACGAGCAGTACTTC
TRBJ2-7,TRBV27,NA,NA,CASRGSPHEQYF,TGTGCCAGCAGGGGGAGCCCCCACGAGCAGTACTTC
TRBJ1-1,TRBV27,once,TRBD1,CASSETGTVSSPGEAFF,TGTGCCAGCAGTGAAACCGGGACAGTCAGTTCCCCCGGTGAAGCTTTCTTT
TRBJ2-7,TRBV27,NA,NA,CASSSGTWYSAYEQYF,TGTGCCAGCAGTTCCGGGACATGGTATTCGGCCTACGAGCAGTACTTC
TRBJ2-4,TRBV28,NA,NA,CASSVIKGKNIQYF,TGTGCCAGCAGCGTCATAAAGGGAAAAAACATTCAGTACTTC
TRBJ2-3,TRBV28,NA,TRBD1,CASSGDRTLTLRKHF,TGTGCCAGCAGCGGGGACAGAACCCTGACGCTCAGAAAGCATTTT
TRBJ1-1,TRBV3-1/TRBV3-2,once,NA,CASSQDGKVWATEAFF,TGTGCCAGCAGCCAAGATGGTAAAGTATGGGCGACTGAAGCTTTCTTT
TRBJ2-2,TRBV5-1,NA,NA,CASSLEAGNTGELFF,TGCGCCAGCAGCTTGGAGGCAGGGAACACCGGGGAGCTGTTTTTT
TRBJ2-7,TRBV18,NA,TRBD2,CASSPRTSGRSGSSYEQYF,TGTGCCAGCTCACCAAGGACTAGCGGGAGATCTGGGAGCTCCTACGAGCAGTACTTC
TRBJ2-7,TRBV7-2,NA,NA,CASSLNRNYEQYF,TGTGCCAGCAGCTTAAACAGAAACTACGAGCAGTACTTC
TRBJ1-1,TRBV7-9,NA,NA,CASSDRNTGLGAFF,TGTGCCAGCAGCGATAGGAATACAGGGTTAGGAGCTTTCTTT
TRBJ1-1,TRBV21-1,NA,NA,CASTQTGGVFKAFF,TGTGCCAGCACCCAAACAGGGGGCGTTTTTAAAGCTTTCTTT
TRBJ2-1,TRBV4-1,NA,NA,CASSQDRSGREQFF,TGCGCCAGCAGCCAAGATAGGTCAGGACGTGAGCAGTTCTTC
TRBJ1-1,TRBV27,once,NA,CASSLLVSGEAFF,TGTGCCAGCAGTTTATTGGTCAGCGGTGAAGCTTTCTTT
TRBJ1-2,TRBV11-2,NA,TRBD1,CASRLRQGSGYTF,TGTGCCAGCAGGCTAAGACAGGGATCGGGCTACACCTTC
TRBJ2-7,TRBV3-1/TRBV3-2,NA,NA,CASSRSLSYEQYF,TGTGCCAGCAGCCGATCGCTCTCCTACGAGCAGTACTTC
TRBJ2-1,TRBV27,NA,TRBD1,CASGRDRGLITGNEQFF,TGTGCCAGCGGTAGGGACAGGGGGTTGATCACCGGCAATGAGCAGTTCTTC
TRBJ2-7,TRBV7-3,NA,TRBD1,CASSFSGQGYGEQYF,TGTGCCAGCAGCTTCTCCGGACAGGGATATGGAGAGCAGTACTTC
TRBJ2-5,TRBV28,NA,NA,CASSLGGRETQYF,TGTGCCAGCAGTTTGGGTGGTCGGGAGACCCAGTACTTC
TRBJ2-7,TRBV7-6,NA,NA,CASPWLKSGPYEQYF,TGTGCCAGCCCTTGGTTAAAGTCGGGACCCTACGAGCAGTACTTC
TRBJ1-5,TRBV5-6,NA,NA,CASSSSSGGSNQPQHF,TGTGCCAGCAGCTCATCAAGCGGGGGGTCCAATCAGCCCCAGCATTTT